The entry below gives a single T cell receptor (beta chain) sequence along with its context. The germline CDR1 and CDR2 sequences are MDHEN and SYDVKM. Losses at the gene ends were 4 bases for V and 5 bases for J; bases not matched to a gene: 4. CDR3 length: 15 amino acids. This sample is part of a study of shared clonotypes between healthy human individuals. Only in-frame clones appear in the TCRdb table, and some are missing; sequencing was by immunoSEQ multiplex PCR. The sample consists of fewer than 400,000 clones, approximately 79% of them appearing once. Sequenced sample: memory CD4+ T cells sorted from blood. Subset denoted: CD45RA-negative fraction. V usage is TRBV28 and J usage is TRBJ1-5; TRBD1 matches at 11 bases. This TCR was recovered from a man aged 25 to 40 in good health. The CDR3 loop is CASSWTGGSDQPQHF. For the CDR3, the DNA is TGTGCCAGCAGTTGGACAGGGGGCTCTGATCAGCCCCAGCATTTT.